This T cell receptor (beta chain) was profiled in a study of blood T cell repertoires in COVID-19. Overall study context: The United States, Italy and Spain were the sources of the acute and convalescent COVID-19 samples. PBMCs, B-cell-depleted T cells, or T cells provided the cDNA or gDNA that made up the material.

Per the study methods: By means of reference gene primer amplification, nucleated cell counts were estimated. Sequencing was performed with immunoSEQ multiplex PCR; in TCRdb, only in-frame clones are kept and a portion is missing. V and J calls and clone size are as listed in that table; D and trimming were resolved from the DNA. Of over 95,000 clones in the sample, less than 85% were seen once. Trimming stripped 5 bases from V and 2 bases from J, with 8 bases between. Germline lookup yields CDR1 SGHTA and CDR2 FQGNSA. The CDR3 runs 13 residues. This chain connects TRBV7-2 to TRBJ2-3; the D is unclear. The sequence was collected from a woman between 55 and 75 years old with acute or convalescent COVID-19. Sequencing was carried out using peripheral blood. The CDR3 nucleotides are TGTGCCAGCAGCGCACTTTTCACAGATACGCAGTATTTT. Amino acids: CASSALFTDTQYF.